These 14 T cell receptor beta chains share one sample of origin, sequenced in a study of blood T cell repertoires in COVID-19 (dated by TCRdb to the early 2020s). Libraries were constructed by the immunoSEQ multiplex PCR assay. As stored in TCRdb, this immuneACCESS dataset retains in-frame rearrangements with V and J assigned. A fraction of the clones does not appear; measured against another copy, unresolved V genes explain less than half of the discrepancy, and the remainder lacks a known reason. The sample records about 140,000 clones, less than 90% of which are singletons. Clones ranked in the top ten supply 4.5% to 6% of the sample. The sample was PBMCs or T cells enriched from blood (not recorded which). The source is a man aged 35 to 55 with acute COVID-19.

This sequence joins TRBV6-5 and TRBJ2-2; the D gene is possibly TRBD1 (5 bases). V was cut by 6 bases and J by 1 base, with 6 bases left in between. Germline CDR1 and CDR2: MNHEY and SVGAGI. This CDR3 is built from 13 residues. This CDR3 reads CASRTENTGELFF. The CDR3 DNA reads as TGTGCCAGCAGGACAGAGAACACCGGGGAGCTGTTTTTT.

This chain links TRBV7-7 with TRBJ2-2, with a tentative D call TRBD1 (6 bases). CDR3 size: 14 residues. V lost 5 bases and J 6 bases, leaving 13 bases between the germline ends. The V gene's germline CDR1 is SSHAT and CDR2 FNYEAQ (reference sequence). CDR3 protein: CASSHLQGAGELFF. In DNA, the CDR3 is TGTGCCAGCAGCCACCTACAGGGCGCCGGGGAGCTGTTTTTT. The entire variable domain, with the rest obtained from reference TRBV7-7 and TRBJ2-2, is as follows: GAGVSQSPRYKVTKRGQDVTLRCDPISSHATLYWYQQALGQGPEFLTYFNYEAQPDKSGLPSDRFSAERPEGSISTLTIQRTEQRDSAMYRCASSHLQGAGELFFGEGSRLTVL.

The gene calls are TRBV7-6 and TRBJ2-7; TRBD1 aligns across 10 bases. Germline CDR1 is SGHVS and CDR2 is FNYEAQ. J lost 3 bases, V lost 4 bases, and 15 bases had no gene match. The CDR3 runs to 18 residues. CDR3 amino acids: CASSYKPGGTGDFYEQYF. CDR3 in DNA: TGTGCCAGCAGCTACAAACCGGGGGGGACAGGGGATTTCTACGAGCAGTACTTC.

The CDR3 region has the DNA TGTGCCAGCAGTTACGGGTTTGGTACAGGAGATAGCAATCAGCCCCAGCATTTT. Its translation is CASSYGFGTGDSNQPQHF. The chain joins TRBV6-2 or TRBV6-3 to TRBJ1-5; D may be TRBD1 (5 bases). The CDR3 is 18 residues long. Germline values: CDR1 MNHEY, CDR2 SVGEGT. The ends were cut back, 2 bases at V and 0 bases at J, with 17 bases in the middle.

In its sample, this clone was seen once. The chain combines TRBV5-1 with TRBJ1-4; D is possibly TRBD1 (6 bases). This CDR3 is built from 15 residues. CDR1 and CDR2 (germline): SGHRS, YFSETQ. Trimming took 1 base from V and 6 from J, leaving 13 bases between them. The CDR3 coding sequence is TGCGCCAGCAGCTTGCCAGGGGCGTTCGATGAAAAACTGTTTTTT. This codes for CASSLPGAFDEKLFF.

V gene TRBV4-3 combines with J gene TRBJ2-1; 8 bases are a match to TRBD2. There are 16 residues in the CDR3. The ends lost 4 bases at V and 6 bases at J; junction bases unmatched: 11. Germline V gene data show CDR1 as LGHNA and CDR2 as YSLEER. This CDR3 is CASSLNTGGVANEQFF. The CDR3 bases are TGCGCCAGCAGCCTTAATACGGGGGGGGTGGCCAATGAGCAGTTCTTC.

This clone was counted a single time. The chain has TRBV6-5 and TRBJ1-2, with 9 bases matching TRBD1. CDR1 and CDR2 from the germline V gene are MNHEY and SVGAGI. J was trimmed by 0 bases and V by 6 bases; bases with no gene match: 5. There are 15 residues in the CDR3. This CDR3 reads CASRLTGGANYGYTF. CDR3 DNA sequence: TGTGCCAGCAGATTGACAGGGGGGGCTAACTATGGCTACACCTTC.

This chain links TRBV5-1 with TRBJ2-1, with 11 bases matching TRBD2. The CDR3 covers 14 residues. V trimming: 6 bases; J trimming: 8 bases; junction bases outside the gene matches: 7. Germline V CDR1 and CDR2: SGHRS, YFSETQ. The CDR3, as DNA: TGCGCCAGCAAGGGTAGCGGGAGGGCAGATGAGCAGTTCTTC. Encoded protein: CASKGSGRADEQFF.

The chain combines TRBV5-4 with TRBJ2-3; 9 nucleotides match TRBD2. In germline, CDR1 is SGHNT, CDR2 YYREEE (reference sequence). This CDR3 comprises 16 residues. The ends lost 2 bases at V and 5 bases at J; junction bases unmatched: 9. CDR3 region: CASSFRGGAWGDTQYF. Written as DNA, the CDR3 is TGTGCCAGCAGCTTTCGCGGGGGGGCCTGGGGAGATACGCAGTATTTT.

This clone was detected only a few times. The rearrangement links TRBV5-1 to TRBJ2-7, with D perhaps matching TRBD2 (5 bases). V was pared by 5 bases and J by 3 bases, with 12 bases between. The CDR3 consists of 13 residues. Germline-derived CDR1 and CDR2 are SGHRS and YFSETQ. This CDR3 reads CASSSATSYEQYF. CDR3 nucleotides: TGCGCCAGCAGTTCCGCCACTAGCTACGAGCAGTACTTC. Based on the CDR3 plus reference TRBV5-1 and TRBJ2-7, the full variable domain is KAGVTQTPRYLIKTRGQQVTLSCSPISGHRSVSWYQQTPGQGLQFLFEYFSETQRNKGNFPGRFSGRQFSNSRSEMNVSTLELGDSALYLCASSSATSYEQYFGPGTRLTVT.

This clone appeared a few times. V is TRBV4-1 and J is TRBJ2-7; maybe TRBD2 (6 bases). Germline lookup yields CDR1 MGHRA and CDR2 YSYEKL. The CDR3 sequence is 18 residues long. Trimming took off 1 base at V and 0 bases at J, with 19 bases between the two ends. The CDR3 reads CASSQGVLLAGSSYEQYF. Here the CDR3 DNA reads TGCGCCAGCAGCCAAGGGGTCCTACTAGCTGGGAGCTCCTACGAGCAGTACTTC.

This rearrangement joins TRBV7-2 to TRBJ2-7; 7 positions agree with TRBD1. CDR1 and CDR2 from the germline V gene are SGHTA and FQGNSA. The CDR3 runs to 15 residues. The trim removed 5 bases at V and 2 bases at J, leaving 9 bases unmatched. The CDR3, as DNA: TGTGCCAGCAGCCTCCAGACAGGGTCCACCTACGAGCAGTACTTC. It codes for CASSLQTGSTYEQYF.

The chain is built from TRBV4-3 and TRBJ2-1; 9 bases agree with TRBD2. CDR1 is LGHNA, CDR2 YSLEER, per germline. The junction had 13 bases not matched to a gene; V was cut back by 3 bases and J by 10 bases. This CDR3 is 16 amino acids long. The CDR3 spells CASSQPGLSGGGEQFF. In DNA form, the CDR3 reads TGCGCCAGCAGCCAGCCCGGACTTAGCGGGGGAGGGGAGCAGTTCTTC.

The chain combines TRBV5-4 with TRBJ2-1, with TRBD1 matching over 9 bases. CDR3 length equals 15 residues. Germline V CDR1 and CDR2: SGHNT, YYREEE (reference sequence). The V gene end was trimmed by 0 bases and the J gene end by 2 bases; junction bases not matched to a gene: 0. The CDR3 nucleotides read TGTGCCAGCAGCTTGGACAGGGGGCCCTACAATGAGCAGTTCTTC. Amino acid sequence: CASSLDRGPYNEQFF.